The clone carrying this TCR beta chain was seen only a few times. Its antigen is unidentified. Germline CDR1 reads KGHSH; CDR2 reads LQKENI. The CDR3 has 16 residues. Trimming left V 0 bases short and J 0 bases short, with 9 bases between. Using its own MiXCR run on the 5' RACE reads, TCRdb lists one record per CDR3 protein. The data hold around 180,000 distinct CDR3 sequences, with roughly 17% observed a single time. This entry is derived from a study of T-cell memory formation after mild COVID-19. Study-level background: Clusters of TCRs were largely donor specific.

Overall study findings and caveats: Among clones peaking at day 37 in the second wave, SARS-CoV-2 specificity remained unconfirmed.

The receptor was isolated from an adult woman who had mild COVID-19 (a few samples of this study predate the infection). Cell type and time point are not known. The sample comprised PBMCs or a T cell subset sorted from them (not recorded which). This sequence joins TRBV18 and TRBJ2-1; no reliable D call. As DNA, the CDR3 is TGTGCCAGCTCACCACCCGGGCGAAGCTCCTACAATGAGCAGTTCTTC. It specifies CASSPPGRSSYNEQFF.